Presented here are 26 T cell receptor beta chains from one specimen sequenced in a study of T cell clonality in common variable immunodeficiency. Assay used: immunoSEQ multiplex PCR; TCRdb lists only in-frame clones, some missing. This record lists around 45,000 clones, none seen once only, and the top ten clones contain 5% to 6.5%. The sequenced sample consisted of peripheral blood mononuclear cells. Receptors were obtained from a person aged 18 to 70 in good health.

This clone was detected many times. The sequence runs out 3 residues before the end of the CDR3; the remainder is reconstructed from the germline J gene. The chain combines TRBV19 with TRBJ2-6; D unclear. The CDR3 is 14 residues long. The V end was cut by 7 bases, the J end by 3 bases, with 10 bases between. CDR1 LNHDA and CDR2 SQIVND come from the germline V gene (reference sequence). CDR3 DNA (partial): TGTGCCAGTACCCTTGCAGTTGGGGCCAACGTC. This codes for CASTLAVGANV. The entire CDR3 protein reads CASTLAVGANVLTF.

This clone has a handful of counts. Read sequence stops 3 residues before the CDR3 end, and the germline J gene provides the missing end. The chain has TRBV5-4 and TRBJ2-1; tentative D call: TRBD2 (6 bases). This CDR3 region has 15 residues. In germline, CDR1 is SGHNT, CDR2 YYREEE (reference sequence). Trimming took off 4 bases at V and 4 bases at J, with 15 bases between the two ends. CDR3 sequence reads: CASSPRGDGYNEQFF. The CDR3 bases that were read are TGTGCCAGCAGCCCACGCGGGGACGGATACAATGAG.

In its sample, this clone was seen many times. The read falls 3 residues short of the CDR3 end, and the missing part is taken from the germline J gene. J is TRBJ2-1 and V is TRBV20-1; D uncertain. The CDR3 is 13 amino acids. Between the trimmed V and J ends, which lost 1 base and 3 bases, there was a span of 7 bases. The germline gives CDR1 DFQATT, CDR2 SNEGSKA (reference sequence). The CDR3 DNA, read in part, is TGCAGTGCTAGAGGGCAGGTCTACAATGAG. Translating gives CSARGQVYNE. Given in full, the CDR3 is CSARGQVYNEQFF.

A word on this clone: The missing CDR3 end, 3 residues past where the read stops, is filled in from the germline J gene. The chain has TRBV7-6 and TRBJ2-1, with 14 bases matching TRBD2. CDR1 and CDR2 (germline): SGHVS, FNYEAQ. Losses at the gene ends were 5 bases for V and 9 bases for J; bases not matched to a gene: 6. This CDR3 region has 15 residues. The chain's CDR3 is CASSLRLAGGLEQFF. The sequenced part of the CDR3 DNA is TGTGCCAGCAGCCTTCGACTAGCGGGGGGGCTTGAG. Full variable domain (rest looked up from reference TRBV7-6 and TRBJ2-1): GAGVSQSPRYKVTKRGQDVALRCDPISGHVSLYWYRQALGQGPEFLTYFNYEAQQDKSGLPNDRFSAERPEGSISTLTIQRTEQRDSAMYRCASSLRLAGGLEQFFGPGTRLTVL.

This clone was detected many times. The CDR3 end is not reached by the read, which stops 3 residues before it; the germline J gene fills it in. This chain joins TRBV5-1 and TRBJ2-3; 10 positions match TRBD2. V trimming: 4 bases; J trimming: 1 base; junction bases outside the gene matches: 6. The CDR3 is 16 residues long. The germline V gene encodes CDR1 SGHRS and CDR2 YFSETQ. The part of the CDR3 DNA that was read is TGCGCCAGCAGCCCTCCTAGCGGGGGAGGCACAGATACG. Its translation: CASSPPSGGGTDT. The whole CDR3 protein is CASSPPSGGGTDTQYF.

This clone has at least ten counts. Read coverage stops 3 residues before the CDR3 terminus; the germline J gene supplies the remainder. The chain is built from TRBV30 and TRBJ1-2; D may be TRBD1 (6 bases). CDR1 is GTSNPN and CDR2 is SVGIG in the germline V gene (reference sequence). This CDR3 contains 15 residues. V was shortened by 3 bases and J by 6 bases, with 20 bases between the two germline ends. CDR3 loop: CAWSLGGGRGDGYTF. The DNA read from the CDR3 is TGTGCCTGGAGCCTCGGGGGGGGGAGGGGGGATGGC.

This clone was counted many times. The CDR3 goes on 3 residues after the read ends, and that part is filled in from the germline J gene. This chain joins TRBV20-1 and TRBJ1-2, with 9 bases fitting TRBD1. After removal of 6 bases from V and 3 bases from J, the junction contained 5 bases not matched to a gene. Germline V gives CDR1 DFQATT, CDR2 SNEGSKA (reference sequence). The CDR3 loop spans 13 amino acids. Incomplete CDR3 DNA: TGCAGTGCCTCGGACAGGGGAGACTATGGC. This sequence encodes CSASDRGDYG. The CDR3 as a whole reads CSASDRGDYGYTF.

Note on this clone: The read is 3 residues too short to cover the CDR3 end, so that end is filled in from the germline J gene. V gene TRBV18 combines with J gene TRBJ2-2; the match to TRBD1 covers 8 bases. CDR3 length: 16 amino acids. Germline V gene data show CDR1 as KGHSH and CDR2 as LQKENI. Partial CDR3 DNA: TGTGCCAGCTCACCCGGACAGGGCCTTCGGAATTCACCG. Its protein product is CASSPGQGLRNSP. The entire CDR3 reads CASSPGQGLRNSPLFF.

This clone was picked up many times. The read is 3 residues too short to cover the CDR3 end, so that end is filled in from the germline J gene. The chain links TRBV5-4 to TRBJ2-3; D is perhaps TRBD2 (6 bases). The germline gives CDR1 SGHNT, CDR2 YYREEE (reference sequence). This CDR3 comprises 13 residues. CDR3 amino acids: CASSRTPGETQYF. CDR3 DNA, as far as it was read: TGTGCCAGCAGTAGGACTCCGGGGGAGACG.

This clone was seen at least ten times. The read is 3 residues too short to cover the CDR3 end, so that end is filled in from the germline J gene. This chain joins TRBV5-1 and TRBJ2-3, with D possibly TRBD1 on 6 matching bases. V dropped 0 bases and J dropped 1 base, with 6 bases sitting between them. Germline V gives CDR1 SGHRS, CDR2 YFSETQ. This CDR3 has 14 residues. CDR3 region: CASSLEGGTDTQYF. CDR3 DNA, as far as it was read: TGCGCCAGCAGCTTGGAGGGGGGCACAGATACG.

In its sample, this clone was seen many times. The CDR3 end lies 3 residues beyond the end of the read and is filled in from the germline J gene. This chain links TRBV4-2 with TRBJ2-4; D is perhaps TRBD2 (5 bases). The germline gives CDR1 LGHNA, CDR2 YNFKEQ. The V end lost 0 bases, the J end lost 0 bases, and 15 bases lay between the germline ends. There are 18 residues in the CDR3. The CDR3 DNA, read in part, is TGTGCCAGCAGCCAAGAGGACTGGATGGGTCTAGCCAAAAACATT. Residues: CASSQEDWMGLAKNI. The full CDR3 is CASSQEDWMGLAKNIQYF.

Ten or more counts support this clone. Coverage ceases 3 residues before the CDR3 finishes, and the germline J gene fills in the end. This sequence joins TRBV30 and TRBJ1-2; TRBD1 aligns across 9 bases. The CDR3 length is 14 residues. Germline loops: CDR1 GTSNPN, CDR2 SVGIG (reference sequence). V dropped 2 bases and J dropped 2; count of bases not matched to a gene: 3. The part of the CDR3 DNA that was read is TGTGCCTGGAGTTTGGGGACAGGGAACTATGGC. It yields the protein CAWSLGTGNYG. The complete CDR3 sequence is CAWSLGTGNYGYTF. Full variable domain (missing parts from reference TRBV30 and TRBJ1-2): SQTIHQWPATLVQPVGSPLSLECTVEGTSNPNLYWYRQAAGRGLQLLFYSVGIGQISSEVPQNLSASRPQDRQFILSSKKLLLSDSGFYLCAWSLGTGNYGYTFGSGTRLTVV.

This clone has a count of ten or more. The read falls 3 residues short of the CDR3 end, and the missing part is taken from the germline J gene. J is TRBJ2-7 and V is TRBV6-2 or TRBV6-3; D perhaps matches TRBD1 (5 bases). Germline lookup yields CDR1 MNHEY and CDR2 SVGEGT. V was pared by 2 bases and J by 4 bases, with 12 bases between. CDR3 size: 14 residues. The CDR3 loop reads CASSYSYRNYEQYF. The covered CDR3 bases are TGTGCCAGCAGTTACAGTTACAGGAATTACGAG.

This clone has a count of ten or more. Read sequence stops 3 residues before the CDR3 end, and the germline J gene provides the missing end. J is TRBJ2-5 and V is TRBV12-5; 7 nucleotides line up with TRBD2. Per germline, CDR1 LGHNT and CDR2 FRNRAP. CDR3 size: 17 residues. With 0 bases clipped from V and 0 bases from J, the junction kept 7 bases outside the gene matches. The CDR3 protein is CASGLVIGGLDQETQYF. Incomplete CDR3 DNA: TGTGCTAGTGGTTTGGTGATCGGAGGACTAGACCAAGAGACC. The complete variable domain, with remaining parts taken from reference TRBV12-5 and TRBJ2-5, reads DARVTQTPRHKVTEMGQEVTMRCQPILGHNTVFWYRQTMMQGLELLAYFRNRAPLDDSGMPKDRFSAEMPDATLATLKIQPSEPRDSAVYFCASGLVIGGLDQETQYFGPGTRLLVL.

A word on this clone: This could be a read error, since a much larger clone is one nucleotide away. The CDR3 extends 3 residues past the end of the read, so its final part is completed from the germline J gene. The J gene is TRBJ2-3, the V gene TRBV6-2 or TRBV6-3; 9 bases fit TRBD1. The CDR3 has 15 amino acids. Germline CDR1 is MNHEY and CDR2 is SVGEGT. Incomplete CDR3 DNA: TGTGCCAGCAGTTGGGGGACAGGGCCGACCCAGCCG. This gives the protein CASSWGTGPTQP. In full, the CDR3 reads CASSWGTGPTQPQYF.

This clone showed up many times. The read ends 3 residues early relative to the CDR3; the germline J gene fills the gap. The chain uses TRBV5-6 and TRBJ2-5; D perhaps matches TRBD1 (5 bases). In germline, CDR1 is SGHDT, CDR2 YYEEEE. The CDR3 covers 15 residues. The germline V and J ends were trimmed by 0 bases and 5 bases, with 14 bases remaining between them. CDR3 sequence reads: CASSLVGRARETQYF. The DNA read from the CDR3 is TGTGCCAGCAGCTTGGTGGGCAGGGCCAGGGAGACC.

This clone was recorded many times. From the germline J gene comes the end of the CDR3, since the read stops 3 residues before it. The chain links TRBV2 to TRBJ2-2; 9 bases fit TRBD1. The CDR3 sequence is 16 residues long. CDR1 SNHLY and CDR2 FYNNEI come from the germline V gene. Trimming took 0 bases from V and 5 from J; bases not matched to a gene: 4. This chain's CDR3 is CASSEAGTGMTGELFF. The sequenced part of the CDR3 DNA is TGTGCCAGCAGTGAAGCGGGGACAGGGATGACCGGGGAG.

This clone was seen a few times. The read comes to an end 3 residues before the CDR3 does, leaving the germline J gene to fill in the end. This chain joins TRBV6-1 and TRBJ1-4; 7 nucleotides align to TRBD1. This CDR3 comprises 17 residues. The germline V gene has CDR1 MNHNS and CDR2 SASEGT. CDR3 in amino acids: CASSEGQGGSYNSPLFF. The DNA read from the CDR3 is TGTGCCAGCAGTGAAGGGCAGGGGGGCTCCTATAATTCACCA.

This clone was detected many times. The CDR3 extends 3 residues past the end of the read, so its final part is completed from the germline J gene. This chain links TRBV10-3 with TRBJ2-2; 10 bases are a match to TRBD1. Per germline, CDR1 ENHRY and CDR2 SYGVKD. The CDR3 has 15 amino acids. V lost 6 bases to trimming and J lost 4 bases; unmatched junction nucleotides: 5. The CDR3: CAIRPGTGATGELFF. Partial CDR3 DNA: TGTGCCATCAGACCCGGGACAGGGGCCACCGGGGAG.

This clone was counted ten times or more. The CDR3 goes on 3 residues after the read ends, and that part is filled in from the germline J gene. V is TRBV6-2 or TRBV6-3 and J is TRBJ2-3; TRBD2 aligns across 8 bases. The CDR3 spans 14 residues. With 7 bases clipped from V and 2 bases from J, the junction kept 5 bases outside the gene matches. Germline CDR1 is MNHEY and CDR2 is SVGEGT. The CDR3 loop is CASKRRGDTDTQYF. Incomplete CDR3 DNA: TGTGCCAGCAAGCGGCGGGGGGACACAGATACG.

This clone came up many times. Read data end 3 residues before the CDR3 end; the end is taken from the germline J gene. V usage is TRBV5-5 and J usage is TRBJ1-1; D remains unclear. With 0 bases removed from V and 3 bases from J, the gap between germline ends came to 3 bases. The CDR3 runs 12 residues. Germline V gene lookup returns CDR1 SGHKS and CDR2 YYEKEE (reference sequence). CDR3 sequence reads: CASSLADTEAFF. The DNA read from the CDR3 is TGTGCCAGCAGCTTGGCAGACACTGAA.

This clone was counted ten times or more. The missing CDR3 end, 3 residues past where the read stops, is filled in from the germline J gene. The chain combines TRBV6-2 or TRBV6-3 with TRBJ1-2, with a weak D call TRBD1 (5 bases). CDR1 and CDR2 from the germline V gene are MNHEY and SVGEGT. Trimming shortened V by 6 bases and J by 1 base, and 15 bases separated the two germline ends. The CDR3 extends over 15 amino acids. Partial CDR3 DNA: TGTGCCAGCAGGGGCTTGACAGATTATAACTATGGC. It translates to CASRGLTDYNYG. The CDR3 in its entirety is CASRGLTDYNYGYTF.

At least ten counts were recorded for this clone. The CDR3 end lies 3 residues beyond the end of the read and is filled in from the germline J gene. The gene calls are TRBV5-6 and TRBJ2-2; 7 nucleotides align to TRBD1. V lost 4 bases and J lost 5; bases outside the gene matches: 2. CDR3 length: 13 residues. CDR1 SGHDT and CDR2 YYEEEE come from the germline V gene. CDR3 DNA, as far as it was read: TGTGCCAGCAGCCTGGGACAGACCGGGGAG. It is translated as CASSLGQTGE. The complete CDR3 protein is CASSLGQTGELFF.

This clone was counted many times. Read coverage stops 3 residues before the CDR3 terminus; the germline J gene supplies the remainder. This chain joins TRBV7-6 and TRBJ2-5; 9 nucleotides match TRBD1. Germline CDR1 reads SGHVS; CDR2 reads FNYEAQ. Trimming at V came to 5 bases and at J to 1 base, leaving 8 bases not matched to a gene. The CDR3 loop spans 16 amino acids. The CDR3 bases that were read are TGTGCCAGCAGCCCTTATCCGGACAGGGGCCAAGAGACC. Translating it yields CASSPYPDRGQET. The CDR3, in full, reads CASSPYPDRGQETQYF.

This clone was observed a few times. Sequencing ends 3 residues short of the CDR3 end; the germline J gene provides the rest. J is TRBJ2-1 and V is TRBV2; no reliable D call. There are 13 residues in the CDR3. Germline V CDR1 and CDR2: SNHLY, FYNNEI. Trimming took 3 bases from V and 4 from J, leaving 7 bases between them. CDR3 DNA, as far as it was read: TGTGCCAGCAGTGAGACACCTTACAATGAG. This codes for CASSETPYNE. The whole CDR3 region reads CASSETPYNEQFF.

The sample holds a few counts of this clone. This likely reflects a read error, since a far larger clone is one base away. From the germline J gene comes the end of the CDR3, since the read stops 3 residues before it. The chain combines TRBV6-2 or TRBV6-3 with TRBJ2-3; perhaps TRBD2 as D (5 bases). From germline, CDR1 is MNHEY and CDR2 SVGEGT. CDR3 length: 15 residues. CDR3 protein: CASCYSVDSPGAQYF. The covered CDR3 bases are TGTGCCAGCTGTTACTCGGTGGACTCCCCCGGAGCG.